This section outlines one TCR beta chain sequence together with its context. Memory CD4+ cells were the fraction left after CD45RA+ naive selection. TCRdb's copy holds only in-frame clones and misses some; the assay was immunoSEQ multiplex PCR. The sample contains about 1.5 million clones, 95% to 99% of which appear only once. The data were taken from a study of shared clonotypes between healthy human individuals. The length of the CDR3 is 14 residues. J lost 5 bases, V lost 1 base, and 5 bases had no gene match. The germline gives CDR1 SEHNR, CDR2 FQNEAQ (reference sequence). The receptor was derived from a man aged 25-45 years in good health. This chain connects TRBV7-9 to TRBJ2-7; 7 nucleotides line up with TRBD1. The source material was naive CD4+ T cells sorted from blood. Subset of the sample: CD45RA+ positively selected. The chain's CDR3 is CASSLGVQGNEQYF. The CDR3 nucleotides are TGTGCCAGCAGCTTAGGAGTACAGGGGAACGAGCAGTACTTC.